This TCR beta chain was identified during a study of CD8+ T cells in alopecia areata. Across the whole study: Treated patients received oral tofacitinib, 5 to 10 mg twice daily. Treatment ran 6 to 18 months, with 6 months of follow-up afterward.

Treatment given: oral pan-JAK inhibitor, 5-10 mg twice daily. V lost 0 bases and J 9 bases, leaving 15 bases between the germline ends. This CDR3 has 16 amino acids. CDR1 and CDR2 (germline): MNHNS, SASEGT. For this clone: Its antigen remains unknown.

RNA extraction was followed by reverse transcription into cDNA, which acted as the sequencing template. Clones were sequenced by immunoSEQ multiplex PCR, and TCRdb holds only the in-frame ones, with some missing. The sample includes hundreds of thousands of clones, 58% of them seen just once. The study's findings and limits: Possibly because of HLA-related factors, TCR sharing was less clear across patients than in mice.

The TCR sequence derives from a human donor with alopecia areata. The J gene is TRBJ1-6, the V gene TRBV6-1; no firm D call. The specimen was CD4+ T cells sorted from blood, collected at week 24, from a patient treated with tofacitinib. The CDR3 bases are TGTGCCAGCAGTGAAGCCGGGTTTCTAGTAGGTTCACCCCTCCACTTT. Protein: CASSEAGFLVGSPLHF.